This T cell receptor beta chain was documented in a study of molecular identifiers for immune sequencing clone quantification. Study-level findings and limits: Molecules of identical TCR sharing a barcode could underestimate highly expanded clone sizes. Clones that exceeded 20 RNA copies held over 98% of effector molecules, yet under 1% in naive cells.

Germline V CDR1 and CDR2: DFQATT, SNEGSKA (reference sequence). This CDR3 is 13 amino acids long. The V and J ends lost 6 bases and 4 bases respectively, with 13 bases between them. To note about this clonotype: The antigen remains unidentified.

Previously described methods and listed TCR primers were used for bulk TCR libraries. TCRdb called the PCR reads again in MiXCR, with one record for every CDR3 protein. The sample yields roughly 90,000 distinct CDR3 sequences, around 27% seen once. Naive CD8 T cells were picked out by sorting for CD8+CD4-CCR7+CD45RA+. Specimen: naive CD8+ T cells from blood, with Jurkat cell RNA spiked in. Subset indicated: FACS-sorted CD8+CD4-CCR7+CD45RA+ naive T cells. The chain combines TRBV20-1 with TRBJ1-3; tentatively, D is TRBD1 (5 bases). The sequence derives from a human donor in good health. Some libraries in this study had Jurkat cell RNA spiked in. CDR3 DNA sequence: TGCAGTGCAAGGACACCTACCGGAAACACCATATATTTT. Protein sequence: CSARTPTGNTIYF.